The 29 T cell receptor beta chains below all came from one sample that was sequenced in a study of cytomegalovirus exposure and HLA in healthy donors. PCR primers comprised 60 Vbeta and 13 Jbeta primers. The data were produced by immunoSEQ multiplex PCR, yet TCRdb's version contains in-frame clones alone and is incomplete. The repertoire holds 150,000 to 200,000 clones, with approximately 80% as singletons. The sequencing sample was made of PBMCs. The source of these receptors is a woman in her twenties or thirties in good health and CMV-seronegative.

This clone was observed a handful of times. V and J are TRBV9 and TRBJ2-7; D call uncertain. Trimming took off 0 bases at V and 3 bases at J, with 10 bases between the two ends. The CDR3 totals 14 residues. Germline lookup yields CDR1 SGDLS and CDR2 YYNGEE. Here the CDR3 reads CASSVEKTDYEQYF. CDR3 sequence (DNA): TGTGCCAGCAGCGTAGAAAAGACTGACTACGAGCAGTACTTC.

The J gene is TRBJ1-1, the V gene TRBV6-1, with D possibly TRBD1 on 5 matching bases. Between the trimmed V and J ends, which lost 6 bases and 5 bases, there was a span of 19 bases. The germline V gene has CDR1 MNHNS and CDR2 SASEGT. CDR3 length: 15 residues. The chain's CDR3 is CASSAGEGRRTEAFF. The DNA of the CDR3 is TGTGCCAGCAGCGCGGGCGAGGGGAGGAGGACTGAAGCTTTCTTT.

V is TRBV28 and J is TRBJ1-2; a possible D gene is TRBD1 (5 bases). CDR1 is MDHEN and CDR2 is SYDVKM in the germline V gene. CDR3 length equals 15 residues. Trimming pared 5 bases from V and 1 base from J, leaving 14 bases between. The CDR3 loop reads CASSPGTGFNYGYTF. In DNA form, the CDR3 reads TGTGCCAGCAGTCCCGGGACTGGATTTAACTATGGCTACACCTTC.

This chain connects TRBV5-6 to TRBJ1-4; 9 bases map to TRBD1. V was clipped by 4 bases and J by 4 bases; unmatched bases: 8. In germline, CDR1 is SGHDT, CDR2 YYEEEE. This CDR3 is 16 amino acids long. CDR3 amino acids: CASSATPTGGNEKLFF. The CDR3 DNA follows: TGTGCCAGCAGCGCAACTCCGACAGGGGGTAATGAAAAACTGTTTTTT. Looking up the rest from reference TRBV5-6 and TRBJ1-4 gives the full variable domain: DAGVTQSPTHLIKTRGQQVTLRCSPKSGHDTVSWYQQALGQGPQFIFQYYEEEERQRGNFPDRFSGHQFPNYSSELNVNALLLGDSALYLCASSATPTGGNEKLFFGSGTQLSVL.

The gene calls are TRBV6-5 and TRBJ2-1; 12 positions agree with TRBD2. The V and J ends lost 8 bases and 7 bases, in that order; junction bases with no gene match: 9. The CDR3 contains 15 residues. The germline gives CDR1 MNHEY, CDR2 SVGAGI. This CDR3 is CASSKLTSGGNEQFF. CDR3 nucleotides: TGTGCCAGCTCAAAGTTGACTAGCGGGGGAAATGAGCAGTTCTTC.

This clone has more than one count but fewer than ten. The V gene is TRBV5-4, the J gene TRBJ2-5, with 11 bases that match TRBD1. V was clipped by 4 bases and J by 9 bases; unmatched bases: 14. Germline-derived CDR1 and CDR2 are SGHNT and YYREEE (reference sequence). This CDR3 region has 16 residues. The CDR3 DNA reads TGTGCCAGCAGCCCTCCGGGACAGGGGGGTTATGGGTCCCAGTACTTC. This encodes CASSPPGQGGYGSQYF.

This clone has just one count. The gene calls are TRBV23-1 and TRBJ1-1; 7 nucleotides agree with TRBD1. TRBV23-1 is reported as an ORF; its role is uncertain. CDR3 size: 16 residues. The trim removed 3 bases at V and 1 base at J, leaving 8 bases unmatched. CDR3 protein: CASSHIQGGRNTEAFF. The CDR3 nucleotides read TGCGCCAGCAGTCATATACAAGGGGGCAGGAACACTGAAGCTTTCTTT.

This chain joins TRBV7-2 and TRBJ2-5; TRBD2 agrees at 7 bases. The V gene end was trimmed by 0 bases and the J gene end by 7 bases; junction bases not matched to a gene: 5. This CDR3 is built from 14 residues. The germline CDR1 and CDR2 sequences are SGHTA and FQGNSA. Here the CDR3 reads CASSLAGGPGTQYF. CDR3 DNA: TGTGCCAGCAGCTTAGCGGGAGGGCCCGGGACCCAGTACTTC.

This clone has only a few counts. CDR3 residues: CAGRGRANTEAFF. CDR3 DNA sequence: TGTGCCGGGAGGGGCAGGGCGAACACTGAAGCTTTCTTT. The rearrangement uses TRBV2 and TRBJ1-1, with a weak D call TRBD1 (5 bases). Germline V gene lookup returns CDR1 SNHLY and CDR2 FYNNEI. The CDR3 contains 13 residues. V dropped 11 bases and J dropped 1 base, with 14 bases sitting between them.

The chain is built from TRBV9 and TRBJ2-5; no clear D gene. The CDR3 is 13 amino acids. Germline V gene lookup returns CDR1 SGDLS and CDR2 YYNGEE. The V gene lost 3 bases and the J gene lost 2 bases, with 8 bases spanning the gap. The CDR3, as DNA: TGTGCCAGCAGCGGGAGCCCACAAGAGACCCAGTACTTC. Protein: CASSGSPQETQYF.

The genes are TRBV28 and TRBJ2-1; D gene ambiguous. V lost 7 bases and J 0 bases, leaving 22 bases between the germline ends. CDR1 is MDHEN and CDR2 is SYDVKM in the germline V gene. This CDR3 contains 18 residues. This CDR3 reads CASTPPSGIRSSYNEQFF. The CDR3 DNA is TGTGCCAGCACCCCCCCGTCGGGTATTCGAAGCTCCTACAATGAGCAGTTCTTC. The complete variable domain, with remaining parts taken from reference TRBV28 and TRBJ2-1, reads DVKVTQSSRYLVKRTGEKVFLECVQDMDHENMFWYRQDPGLGLRLIYFSYDVKMKEKGDIPEGYSVSREKKERFSLILESASTNQTSMYLCASTPPSGIRSSYNEQFFGPGTRLTVL.

V is TRBV12-1 and J is TRBJ1-2. TRBV12-1 is a listed pseudogene. The CDR3 runs to 18 residues. The CDR3 sequence: CASSFGRPWRSCGYGYPF. The CDR3 nucleotides read TGTGCCAGCAGCTTTGGGCGCCCTTGGAGGTCCTGCGGTTATGGCTACCCCTTC.

The table lists this clone with a count of one. This chain joins TRBV4-1 and TRBJ2-1, with D tentatively TRBD2 (5 bases). Trimming shortened V by 0 bases and J by 3 bases, and 18 bases separated the two germline ends. The CDR3 totals 18 residues. Germline V gives CDR1 MGHRA, CDR2 YSYEKL. In nucleotides, the CDR3 is TGCGCCAGCAGCCAAGACCCTAGCCCGATTGGGATCTACAATGAGCAGTTCTTC. This sequence encodes CASSQDPSPIGIYNEQFF.

This clone was seen once. The rearrangement joins TRBV5-1 to TRBJ2-4, with D tentatively TRBD1 (5 bases). The CDR3 spans 17 residues. Trimming stripped 4 bases from V and 0 bases from J, with 17 bases between. Germline lookup yields CDR1 SGHRS and CDR2 YFSETQ. This CDR3 is CASSLRPDTLAKNIQYF. The CDR3 DNA reads TGCGCCAGCAGCCTACGCCCGGACACACTAGCCAAAAACATTCAGTACTTC.

This sequence joins TRBV6-1 and TRBJ2-3, with TRBD1 as a possible D gene (6 bases). With 2 bases removed from V and 0 bases from J, the gap between germline ends came to 12 bases. The CDR3 runs 16 residues. Germline CDR1 MNHNS, CDR2 SASEGT. The CDR3 nucleotides are TGTGCCAGCAGTGAATTGGTGGGACATAGCACAGATACGCAGTATTTT. Protein sequence: CASSELVGHSTDTQYF.

The gene calls are TRBV7-2 and TRBJ1-1, with 10 bases identical to TRBD1. J lost 3 bases, V lost 4 bases, and 5 bases had no gene match. This CDR3 comprises 15 residues. Germline CDR1 reads SGHTA; CDR2 reads FQGNSA. CDR3 sequence (DNA): TGTGCCAGCAGCTGGGGACAGGGGTGGGACACTGAAGCTTTCTTT. It yields the protein CASSWGQGWDTEAFF.

The gene calls are TRBV7-3 and TRBJ2-5, with D tentatively TRBD1 (5 bases). The germline CDR1 and CDR2 sequences are SGHTA and FQGTGA. This CDR3 contains 11 residues. V lost 6 bases and J lost 10, with 12 bases in between. DNA for the CDR3: TGTGCCAGCAGTAGGGGAAGATGCCAGTACTTC. Translation: CASSRGRCQYF. The full variable domain, completed using reference TRBV7-3 and TRBJ2-5, is GAGVSQTPSNKVTEKGKYVELRCDPISGHTALYWYRQSLGQGPEFLIYFQGTGAADDSGLPNDRFFAVRPEGSVSTLKIQRTERGDSAVYLCASSRGRCQYFGPGTRLLVL.

This clone was seen only once. The V and J genes are TRBV4-1 and TRBJ1-5; a weak D match, TRBD1 (5 bases). This CDR3 contains 16 residues. V was clipped by 1 base and J by 4 bases, with 14 bases between them. Germline CDR1 reads MGHRA; CDR2 reads YSYEKL. CDR3 loop: CASSQVPTASNQPQHF. DNA for the CDR3: TGCGCCAGCAGCCAAGTGCCGACAGCCTCAAATCAGCCCCAGCATTTT.

V usage is TRBV7-6 and J usage is TRBJ2-7; D not resolved. The CDR3 contains 15 residues. The germline CDR1 and CDR2 sequences are SGHVS and FNYEAQ. V gave up 1 base and J gave up 3 bases, with 13 bases separating them. In nucleotides, the CDR3 is TGTGCCAGCAGCTTAGATCGTTCTAGAAGCTACGAGCAGTACTTC. It is translated as CASSLDRSRSYEQYF.

The chain carries TRBV14 and TRBJ2-3; 11 bases align to TRBD1. In germline, CDR1 is SGHDN, CDR2 FVKESK. This CDR3 contains 15 residues. Trimming removed 3 bases from V and 4 bases from J; junction bases left unmatched: 3. CDR3 sequence: CASSQDRGLADTQYF. The CDR3 nucleotides read TGTGCCAGCAGCCAGGACAGGGGGCTCGCAGATACGCAGTATTTT.

The V gene is TRBV19, the J gene TRBJ1-6; D is unclear. The CDR3 sequence is 14 residues long. Deletions cut 10 bases from V and 4 bases from J, with 14 bases between. In germline, CDR1 is LNHDA, CDR2 SQIVND (reference sequence). In nucleotides, the CDR3 is TGTGCCACCTCACGGACTCCTTATAATTCACCCCTCCACTTT. It specifies CATSRTPYNSPLHF.

A note on this clone: Germline is not matched at one junction end, which may reflect a read error. This chain links TRBV7-9 with TRBJ1-6; D ambiguous. This CDR3 spans 12 amino acids. Germline lookup yields CDR1 SEHNR and CDR2 FQNEAQ (reference sequence). CDR3 region: CSSSFSNSPLHF. In DNA form, the CDR3 reads TGTTCCAGCAGCTTTAGTAATTCACCCCTCCACTTT.

The chain joins TRBV30 to TRBJ1-6; D might be TRBD1 (5 bases). The CDR3 has 15 amino acids. Germline-derived CDR1 and CDR2 are GTSNPN and SVGIG (reference sequence). The ends were cut back, 1 base at V and 8 bases at J, with 15 bases in the middle. CDR3 sequence: CAWSGGGTQDSPLHF. CDR3 coding DNA: TGTGCCTGGAGTGGGGGGGGGACCCAGGATTCACCCCTCCACTTT.

This sequence joins TRBV28 and TRBJ2-2; maybe TRBD2 (6 bases). The CDR3 loop spans 14 amino acids. V lost 7 bases and J lost 6, with 15 bases in between. Germline-derived CDR1 and CDR2 are MDHEN and SYDVKM. CDR3 in amino acids: CASNEGLWSGELFF. In nucleotides, the CDR3 is TGTGCCAGCAACGAGGGACTGTGGTCCGGGGAGCTGTTTTTT.

A few counts support this clone. The chain combines TRBV29-1 with TRBJ1-1; D call uncertain. The length of the CDR3 is 15 residues. Looked up from germline, CDR1 is SQVTM and CDR2 is ANQGSEA. V shed 5 bases and J shed 0 bases, with 16 bases lying between them. As DNA, the CDR3 is TGCAGCGTTCAGGCAGGATGGGCCATGAACACTGAAGCTTTCTTT. Its protein is CSVQAGWAMNTEAFF.

On this clone itself: Relative to the germline gene, one junction end is altered; a read error may explain this. The chain carries TRBV15 and TRBJ1-2; maybe TRBD1 (5 bases). Germline assignment: CDR1 LNHNV and CDR2 YYDKDF (reference sequence). The CDR3 extends over 12 amino acids. This chain's CDR3 is CATSRDLGRAIF. The CDR3 region has the DNA TGTGCCACCAGCAGAGATCTCGGCAGGGCCATCTTC. The complete variable domain, with remaining parts taken from reference TRBV15 and TRBJ1-2, reads DAMVIQNPRYQVTQFGKPVTLSCSQTLNHNVMYWYQQKSSQAPKLLFHYYDKDFNNEADTPDNFQSRRPNTSFCFLDIRSPGLGDTAMYLCATSRDLGRAIFGSGTRLTVV.

The chain is built from TRBV6-5 and TRBJ2-4; 9 bases are shared with TRBD1. This CDR3 comprises 14 residues. V lost 8 bases to trimming and J lost 1 base; unmatched junction nucleotides: 3. Germline V lookup: CDR1 MNHEY, CDR2 SVGAGI. The CDR3 here is CASRTGAAKNIQYF. In DNA, the CDR3 is TGTGCCAGCCGGACAGGGGCGGCCAAAAACATTCAGTACTTC.

The chain carries TRBV6-1 and TRBJ1-5, with 10 bases aligning to TRBD1. The germline V gene has CDR1 MNHNS and CDR2 SASEGT. The CDR3 consists of 16 residues. The junction had 1 base not matched to a gene; V was cut back by 2 bases and J by 0 bases. The CDR3 region is CASSERTGGSNQPQHF. The DNA of the CDR3 is TGTGCCAGCAGTGAAAGGACAGGGGGTAGCAATCAGCCCCAGCATTTT.

V is TRBV9 and J is TRBJ1-2, with 7 bases identical to TRBD1. There are 14 residues in the CDR3. Germline loops: CDR1 SGDLS, CDR2 YYNGEE. Germline trimming cut 4 bases from V and 4 bases from J; bases unmatched to any gene: 7. CDR3 residues: CASSPRQGSYGYTF. The CDR3 DNA is TGTGCCAGCAGCCCTCGACAGGGCAGCTATGGCTACACCTTC. Combining the CDR3 with reference TRBV9 and TRBJ1-2 gives the whole variable domain DSGVTQTPKHLITATGQRVTLRCSPRSGDLSVYWYQQSLDQGLQFLIQYYNGEERAKGNILERFSAQQFPDLHSELNLSSLELGDSALYFCASSPRQGSYGYTFGSGTRLTVV.